The sequence of this T cell receptor beta chain was determined in a study of blood T cells in healthy people across ages. Study conclusions and caveats: Bulk PBMC profiling left naive and antigen-experienced comparisons inconclusive. Naive CD4+ cell counts and diversity both ran higher in long-lived than in aged donors. Roughly linear age-related decline in beta diversity appeared, significant by age approximately 43.

With a J-beta primer mix and a sample-barcoded 5' primer, a second PCR ran about 6 to 11 cycles. A single record per CDR3 protein comes from TCRdb applying MiXCR to the 5' RACE reads. The table records about 1,400,000 distinct CDR3 sequences, roughly 45% of them present only once. Remarks on this clonotype: Its antigen is still unknown.

Germline CDR1 reads MNHEY; CDR2 reads SVGAGI. CDR3 length: 14 amino acids. The V gene lost 2 bases and the J gene lost 7 bases, with 12 bases spanning the gap. The chain combines TRBV6-5 with TRBJ1-5; D is perhaps TRBD1 (6 bases). Sequencing was done on a sample of blood. The TCR was taken from a woman aged 18-29 years in good health. The CDR3: CASSYRGADQPQHF. CDR3 bases: TGTGCCAGCAGTTACAGGGGGGCGGACCAGCCCCAGCATTTT.